Sequencing of this T cell receptor beta chain was carried out in a study of T cell changes during pregnancy in multiple sclerosis (dated by TCRdb to the late 2010s). For the wider study: The study looked at changes in the T cell repertoire across pregnancy in women with multiple sclerosis.

Libraries were constructed by the immunoSEQ multiplex PCR assay. The table comes from immuneACCESS by way of TCRdb, which keeps in-frame sequences with V and J called. Part of the clones is missing from these tables; in studies checked, under half for an unresolved V gene and the rest for unknown reasons. Recorded for this sample are over 65,000 clones; approximately 91% of them occurred a single time. Over 2% of the sample is in the top ten clones. The germline V gene provides CDR1 KGHSH and CDR2 LQKENI. Inclusive of the bounding cysteine and phenylalanine, the CDR3 is 13 residues long. The read is trimmed to its CDR3 DNA, 39 bases read in frame from base 1. V and J are truncated by 2 bases and 6 bases respectively, leaving an intervening sequence of 9 bases. As concerns this clone: It has no known antigen specificity. No clone much larger than this one lies a single base away; base qualities are absent.

The TCR was taken from a female donor with multiple sclerosis, enrolled in a pregnancy study. The chain joins TRBV18 to TRBJ2-3; the D gene is possibly TRBD2, with 5 bases matching. The sample in question was peripheral blood, obtained in the first trimester of pregnancy. The CDR3 corresponds to CASSPGSGDTQYF. The bases are TGTGCCAGCTCACCAGGTTCGGGGGATACGCAGTATTTT.